This T cell receptor beta chain was obtained from a study of blood T cell repertoires in COVID-19. Study-level background: Researchers got acute and convalescent COVID-19 samples from the United States, Italy and Spain.

While infection was still active, Seattle patients were enrolled and then followed longitudinally. Looked up from germline, CDR1 is PRHDT and CDR2 is FYEKMQ (reference sequence). CDR3 length: 14 residues. The ends lost 5 bases at V and 5 bases at J; junction bases unmatched: 4. In the original processing: How many nucleated cells were present was estimated from reference gene primer amplification. Assay: immunoSEQ multiplex PCR; the TCRdb copy retains only in-frame clones and omits some. The DNA was the basis for D and trimming; V, J and clone size are from that table. The sample shows approximately 77,000 clones, over 75% of them seen only once.

This clonotype originated in a man over 45 with COVID-19, enrolled during active disease. V is TRBV13 and J is TRBJ2-2; TRBD1 aligns across 8 bases. Sequencing used peripheral blood. The CDR3 DNA reads TGTGCCAGCAGCCCAGGGGGCTGGACCGGGGAGCTGTTTTTT. Amino acid sequence: CASSPGGWTGELFF.